These 15 T cell receptor beta chains were sequenced from one sample in a study of post-analysis software for immune sequencing data. Points from the study as a whole: Patients used about 5 TRBV segments, including TRBV5-6, TRBV5-1 and TRBV20-1, more often than controls.

Their specific antigens are unknown. Incorporated into the TCR beta cDNA libraries were unique molecular identifiers, which served to reduce PCR and sequencing biases. In TCRdb, the PCR reads were re-called with MiXCR into one record per CDR3 protein. The sample records a few hundred thousand distinct CDR3 sequences, 30% to 45% being singletons. The sequenced sample consisted of blood. Source of these receptors: a girl aged 2 to 10 with multiple sclerosis.

The J gene is TRBJ1-5, the V gene TRBV12-3 or TRBV12-4; the match to TRBD1 covers 11 bases. The V and J ends lost 5 bases and 3 bases, in that order; junction bases with no gene match: 3. The CDR3 extends over 15 amino acids. The CDR3 DNA sequence: TGTGCCAGCAGTGCGGGACAGGGGGTCAATCAGCCCCAGCATTTT. Translated: CASSAGQGVNQPQHF.

The V gene is TRBV19, the J gene TRBJ1-5; D not certain. V lost 5 bases, J lost 1 base, and 12 bases lay in between. The germline gives CDR1 LNHDA, CDR2 SQIVND (reference sequence). The CDR3 length is 15 residues. The CDR3 DNA sequence: TGTGCCAGTAGTGGGGTCGGGAGGAGCAATCAGCCCCAGCATTTT. It specifies CASSGVGRSNQPQHF.

The chain carries TRBV7-3 and TRBJ2-5; weak D call: TRBD2 (6 bases). The closer fit of TRBJ2-7 to the DNA end suggests the J call may be wrong. CDR1 SGHTA and CDR2 FQGTGA come from the germline V gene. The CDR3 runs 15 residues. CDR3 amino acids: CASSRGPAGTYEQYF. CDR3 DNA: TGTGCCAGCAGCAGGGGACCGGCGGGGACCTACGAGCAGTACTTC.

The chain uses TRBV4-1 and TRBJ2-7; D unresolved. V was pared by 0 bases and J by 3 bases, with 15 bases between. The germline gives CDR1 MGHRA, CDR2 YSYEKL. The CDR3 length is 16 residues. The CDR3 DNA is TGCGCCAGCAGCCAAGATTGGCTGTCGGTCTTCTACGAGCAGTACTTC. Its protein product is CASSQDWLSVFYEQYF.

This clonotype was picked up a small number of times. The rearrangement links TRBV4-3 to TRBJ2-7; D could derive from TRBD1 or TRBD2 (5 bases each). With 4 bases removed from V and 0 bases from J, the gap between germline ends came to 13 bases. The CDR3 is 15 amino acids. Germline values: CDR1 LGHNA, CDR2 YSLEER. Here the CDR3 DNA reads TGCGCCAGCAGCCTCGGCCGGGACCGCTCCTACGAGCAGTACTTC. Protein sequence: CASSLGRDRSYEQYF.

In this sample, this clonotype turned up a few times. The chain couples TRBV6-5 to TRBJ2-7, with D perhaps matching TRBD1 or TRBD2 (6 bases each). The CDR3 extends over 17 amino acids. Germline CDR1 MNHEY, CDR2 SVGAGI. Trimming took 0 bases from V and 2 from J, leaving 17 bases between them. The CDR3 here is CASSYSGSGATTYEQYF. The CDR3 DNA sequence: TGTGCCAGCAGTTACTCTGGTTCGGGGGCCACGACCTACGAGCAGTACTTC.

This clonotype showed up many times. The CDR3 nucleotides are TGTGCCAGCAGCTTGGGCGGGGACTATGGCTACACCTTC. Translating gives CASSLGGDYGYTF. The J gene is TRBJ1-2, the V gene TRBV12-3 or TRBV12-4; D is unresolved. The V and J ends lost 6 bases and 3 bases respectively, with 11 bases between them. The CDR3 consists of 13 residues.

The V gene is TRBV5-1, the J gene TRBJ2-1, with 7 bases lining up with TRBD2. Unmatched junction bases numbered 5, after V lost 0 bases and J lost 8 bases. The CDR3 is 14 amino acids. Germline V CDR1 and CDR2: SGHRS, YFSETQ. The CDR3 region is CASSLAGRVYEQFF. CDR3 nucleotides: TGCGCCAGCAGCTTGGCGGGGAGGGTGTATGAGCAGTTCTTC.

The chain has TRBV10-3 and TRBJ2-7, with TRBD1 matching 8 bases. The trim removed 4 bases at V and 3 bases at J, leaving 8 bases unmatched. The CDR3 covers 15 residues. From germline, CDR1 is ENHRY and CDR2 SYGVKD. The chain's CDR3 is CAISGGRTGSYEQYF. CDR3 nucleotides: TGTGCCATCAGTGGTGGTAGGACAGGGAGCTACGAGCAGTACTTC.

The chain employs TRBV4-3 and TRBJ1-1; 8 nucleotides match TRBD1. Germline lookup yields CDR1 LGHNA and CDR2 YSLEER. V lost 0 bases, J lost 5 bases, and 8 bases stayed unmatched. The CDR3 spans 16 residues. This chain's CDR3 is CASSQDWTGILTEAFF. DNA for the CDR3: TGCGCCAGCAGCCAAGATTGGACAGGGATTCTGACTGAAGCTTTCTTT.

The chain has TRBV29-1 and TRBJ1-1, with TRBD1 as a possible D gene (5 bases). The V gene lost 4 bases and the J gene lost 2 bases, with 11 bases spanning the gap. The CDR3 loop spans 13 amino acids. Germline V gene data show CDR1 as SQVTM and CDR2 as ANQGSEA. Written as DNA, the CDR3 is TGCAGCGTTGTGAAACAGGTCAACACTGAAGCTTTCTTT. This encodes CSVVKQVNTEAFF.

The chain combines TRBV12-3 or TRBV12-4 with TRBJ2-3, with 13 bases aligning to TRBD2. Trimming removed 5 bases from V and 3 bases from J; junction bases left unmatched: 11. The CDR3 extends over 18 amino acids. In DNA, the CDR3 is TGTGCCAGCAGTCCGGGGACTAGCGGGACCAGGGGTACAGATACGCAGTATTTT. Its protein product is CASSPGTSGTRGTDTQYF.

This chain connects TRBV29-1 to TRBJ1-1; D not resolved. The CDR3 loop spans 13 amino acids. Germline values: CDR1 SQVTM, CDR2 ANQGSEA. Trimming took off 8 bases at V and 0 bases at J, with 13 bases between the two ends. This chain's CDR3 is CSCEVLMNTEAFF. DNA of the CDR3: TGCAGCTGCGAGGTGCTTATGAACACTGAAGCTTTCTTT. The full variable domain, completed using reference TRBV29-1 and TRBJ1-1, is SAVISQKPSRDICQRGTSLTIQCQVDSQVTMMFWYRQQPGQSLTLIATANQGSEATYESGFVIDKFPISRPNLTFSTLTVSNMSPEDSSIYLCSCEVLMNTEAFFGQGTRLTVV.

For this clonotype: A junction end diverges from the germline sequence, so it may reflect a read error. This rearrangement joins TRBV29-1 to TRBJ2-3, with D perhaps TRBD1 or TRBD2 (6 bases each). Germline CDR1 and CDR2: SQVTM and ANQGSEA. This CDR3 has 15 residues. CDR3 in amino acids: CSVVPGALGTGTQYF. The CDR3 nucleotides are TGCAGCGTTGTGCCGGGGGCTCTGGGCACAGGTACGCAGTATTTT.

The chain is built from TRBV29-1 and TRBJ2-3, with 7 bases aligning to TRBD1. V was pared by 4 bases and J by 0 bases, with 4 bases of the junction left unmatched. CDR1 is SQVTM and CDR2 is ANQGSEA in the germline V gene. The CDR3 contains 14 residues. The CDR3 DNA sequence: TGCAGCGTTGGAAGGACAGGTAGCACAGATACGCAGTATTTT. Translated, it gives CSVGRTGSTDTQYF.